Listed here are 5 T cell receptor beta chains from one sample, sequenced in a study of memory CD4+ T cells and cytomegalovirus serostatus. Sequenced by immunoSEQ multiplex PCR; TCRdb stores in-frame clones only, minus some. The table records some 41,000 clones, around 79% of them present only once. Single viable CD3+CD4+CD8-CD45RO+ cells were sorted as the memory CD4+ T cells. The sequenced sample was memory CD4+ T cells from blood. The receptors stem from an adult in good health and CMV-seronegative.

This clone has a handful of counts. The chain recombines TRBV7-8 with TRBJ2-7; D may be TRBD1 (6 bases). The CDR3 extends over 12 amino acids. The ends were cut back, 4 bases at V and 7 bases at J, with 11 bases in the middle. Germline lookup yields CDR1 SGHVS and CDR2 FQNEAQ. The CDR3 here is CASSSRGTEQYF. CDR3 bases: TGTGCCAGCAGCTCCAGGGGAACTGAGCAGTACTTC.

The chain is built from TRBV11-3 and TRBJ2-7; D possibly corresponds to TRBD1 (6 bases). CDR1 is SGHNT and CDR2 is YENEEA in the germline V gene. The CDR3 spans 13 residues. V lost 5 bases, J lost 7 bases, and 15 bases lay in between. The CDR3 loop reads CASSLGHLFEQYF. In DNA, the CDR3 is TGTGCCAGCAGCCTGGGACACCTTTTTGAGCAGTACTTC.

The rearrangement uses TRBV12-5 and TRBJ1-1; 8 bases agree with TRBD1. This CDR3 has 15 residues. V trimming: 5 bases; J trimming: 1 base; junction bases outside the gene matches: 6. Germline loops: CDR1 LGHNT, CDR2 FRNRAP. The CDR3 nucleotides read TGTGCTAGTGGTCCCGGGACAGGAGGGAACACTGAAGCTTTCTTT. Amino acids: CASGPGTGGNTEAFF.

The rearrangement joins TRBV5-1 to TRBJ2-7; D ambiguous. Germline V lookup: CDR1 SGHRS, CDR2 YFSETQ. CDR3 length: 12 amino acids. Trimming removed 4 bases at V and 2 bases at J, with 7 bases between. CDR3 residues: CASSAQTYEQYF. DNA of the CDR3: TGCGCCAGCAGCGCACAGACCTACGAGCAGTACTTC. The variable domain in full, with the rest retrieved from reference TRBV5-1 and TRBJ2-7, is KAGVTQTPRYLIKTRGQQVTLSCSPISGHRSVSWYQQTPGQGLQFLFEYFSETQRNKGNFPGRFSGRQFSNSRSEMNVSTLELGDSALYLCASSAQTYEQYFGPGTRLTVT.

The V gene is TRBV29-1, the J gene TRBJ2-5; D might be TRBD1 (5 bases). The DNA end is more similar to TRBJ2-7, so the J call may be wrong. Germline V gene lookup returns CDR1 SQVTM and CDR2 ANQGSEA. This CDR3 is built from 14 residues. The CDR3: CSVARAQGGYEQYF. The DNA of the CDR3 is TGCAGCGTCGCCCGGGCGCAGGGTGGTTACGAGCAGTACTTC.